This is a list of T cell receptor beta chains from one sample in a study of T cell responses to AZD1222 COVID-19 vaccine. Clones were sequenced by immunoSEQ multiplex PCR, and TCRdb holds only the in-frame ones, with some missing. The sample has 90,000 to 100,000 clones, nearly 90% seen once; the top ten hold 2.5% to 3%. This specimen was peripheral blood, taken on day 0 of AZD1222 vaccination. These receptors were taken from an adult in good health. The CDR3 runs from the conserved cysteine through the conserved F or W. The order of the fields is V gene, D gene, J gene, clone size, CDR3 protein, CDR3 DNA. D genes are given only for firm matches. Size is stated for part of the rows, as once, few or many counts, or as a class when the clone is expanded.

TRBV4-2	NA	TRBJ2-2	NA	CASSHTGGGTGELFF	TGTGCCAGCAGCCACACAGGGGGGGGAACCGGGGAGCTGTTTTTT
TRBV5-4	TRBD1	TRBJ2-2	NA	CASSWTGTGELFF	TGTGCCAGCAGCTGGACAGGGACCGGGGAGCTGTTTTTT
TRBV19	NA	TRBJ1-1	few	CASQGYTEAFF	TGTGCCAGCCAGGGGTACACTGAAGCTTTCTTT
TRBV4-3	NA	TRBJ1-1	NA	CASSPTGTRMNTEAFF	TGCGCCAGCAGCCCTACAGGGACTAGGATGAACACTGAAGCTTTCTTT
TRBV3-1/TRBV3-2	TRBD2	TRBJ2-5	NA	CASSRGAGVETQYF	TGTGCCAGCAGCCGAGGGGCGGGAGTGGAGACCCAGTACTTC
TRBV12-3/TRBV12-4	NA	TRBJ1-5	NA	CASSLKGGQPQHF	TGTGCCAGCAGTTTAAAAGGGGGGCAGCCCCAGCATTTT
TRBV7-8	TRBD2	TRBJ2-5	NA	CASSRGAGGRLETQYF	TGTGCCAGCAGCCGAGGTGCGGGGGGGAGGTTGGAGACCCAGTACTTC
TRBV19	NA	TRBJ1-5	NA	CASSPVEVGINQPQHF	TGTGCCAGTAGCCCCGTCGAAGTGGGGATCAATCAGCCCCAGCATTTT
TRBV7-8	TRBD1	TRBJ2-7	NA	CASSPGTGADEQYF	TGTGCCAGCAGCCCCGGGACAGGGGCTGACGAGCAGTACTTC
TRBV11-3	TRBD2	TRBJ2-1	NA	CASSLRLREGWEQFF	TGTGCCAGCAGCTTAAGGCTGCGGGAGGGGTGGGAGCAGTTCTTC
TRBV10-3	TRBD2	TRBJ2-2	NA	CAIGASGDTGELFF	TGTGCCATCGGGGCCAGCGGGGACACCGGGGAGCTGTTTTTT
TRBV13	TRBD2	TRBJ2-7	NA	CASSLFGSGDSYEQYF	TGTGCCAGCAGCTTATTCGGTAGCGGGGACTCCTACGAGCAGTACTTC
TRBV6-5	TRBD1	TRBJ1-1	NA	CASSQGQGARTEAFF	TGTGCCAGCAGTCAGGGACAGGGGGCGCGAACTGAAGCTTTCTTT